Here is one T cell receptor (beta chain) with its context. As yet, its antigen is unknown. The source of the sample is a study of shared clonotypes between healthy human individuals. CDR1 SGHNT and CDR2 YYREEE come from the germline V gene (reference sequence). This CDR3 spans 14 amino acids. The V and J ends lost 3 bases and 1 base, in that order; junction bases with no gene match: 3. In the original analysis: From ImmunoSEQ came sequences covering only the junction and carrying no quality scores, so filtering differed. The table came from immunoSEQ multiplex PCR; TCRdb's copy has only in-frame clones and leaves some out. V, J and clone size derive from that table, while D and trimming were established from the DNA sequence. This sample has about 1.4 million clones, with approximately 96% found just once. Study findings and constraints: Memory subsets generally showed smaller estimated richness than naive subsets did. Inspection by rarefaction showed sorted-subset sequencing to be incomplete despite large depth.

CD4+ cells yielded CD45RA+ naive and CD45RA-negative memory subsets. This TCR was sampled from a man aged 30 to 45 in good health. The genes are TRBV5-4 and TRBJ1-1, with 7 bases identical to TRBD1. Sequences were obtained from naive CD4+ T cells sorted from blood. Regarding subset: CD45RA+ positively selected. CDR3 sequence reads: CASSSGGTNTEAFF. DNA for the CDR3: TGTGCCAGCAGCTCAGGGGGAACGAACACTGAAGCTTTCTTT.